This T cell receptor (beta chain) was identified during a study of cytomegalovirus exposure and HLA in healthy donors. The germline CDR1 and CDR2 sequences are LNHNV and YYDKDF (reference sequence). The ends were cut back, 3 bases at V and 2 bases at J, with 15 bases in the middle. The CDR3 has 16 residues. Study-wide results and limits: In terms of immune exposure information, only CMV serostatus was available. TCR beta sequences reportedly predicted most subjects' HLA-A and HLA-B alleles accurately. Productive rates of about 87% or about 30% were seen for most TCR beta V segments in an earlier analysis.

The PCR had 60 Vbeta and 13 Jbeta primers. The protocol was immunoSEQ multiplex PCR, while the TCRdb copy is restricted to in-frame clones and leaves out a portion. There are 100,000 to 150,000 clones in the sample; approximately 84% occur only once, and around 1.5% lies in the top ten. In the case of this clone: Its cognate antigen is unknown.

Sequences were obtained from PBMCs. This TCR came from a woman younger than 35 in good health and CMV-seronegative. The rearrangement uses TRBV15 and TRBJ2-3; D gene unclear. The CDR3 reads CATSSLSTHTTDTQYF. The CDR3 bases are TGTGCCACCAGCAGCTTGAGTACCCATACCACAGATACGCAGTATTTT.